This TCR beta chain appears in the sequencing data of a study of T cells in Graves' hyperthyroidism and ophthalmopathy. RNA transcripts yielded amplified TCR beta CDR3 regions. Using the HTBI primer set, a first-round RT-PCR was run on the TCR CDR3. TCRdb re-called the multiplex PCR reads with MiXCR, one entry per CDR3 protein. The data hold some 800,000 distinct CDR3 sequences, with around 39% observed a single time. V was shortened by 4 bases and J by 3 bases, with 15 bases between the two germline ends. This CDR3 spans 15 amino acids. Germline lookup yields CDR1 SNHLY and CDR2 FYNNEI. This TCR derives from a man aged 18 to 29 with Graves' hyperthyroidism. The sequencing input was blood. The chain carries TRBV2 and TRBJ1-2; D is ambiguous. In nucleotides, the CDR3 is TGTGCCAGCAGTGCTAGACGGGTATGGGACTATGGCTACACCTTC. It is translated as CASSARRVWDYGYTF.